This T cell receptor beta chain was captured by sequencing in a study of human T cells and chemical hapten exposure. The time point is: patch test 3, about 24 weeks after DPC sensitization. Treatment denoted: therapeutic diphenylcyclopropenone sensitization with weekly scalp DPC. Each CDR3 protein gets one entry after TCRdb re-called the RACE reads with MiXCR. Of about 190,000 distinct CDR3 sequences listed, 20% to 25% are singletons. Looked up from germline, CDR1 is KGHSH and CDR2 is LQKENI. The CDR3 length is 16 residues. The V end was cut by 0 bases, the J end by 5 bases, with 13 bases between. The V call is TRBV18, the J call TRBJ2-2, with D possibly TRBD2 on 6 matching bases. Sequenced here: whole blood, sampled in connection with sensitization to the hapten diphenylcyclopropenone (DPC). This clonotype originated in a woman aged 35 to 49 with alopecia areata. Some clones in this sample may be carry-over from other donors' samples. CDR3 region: CASSPPDGRRTGELFF. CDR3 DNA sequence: TGTGCCAGCTCACCACCGGACGGGAGAAGGACCGGGGAGCTGTTTTTT.